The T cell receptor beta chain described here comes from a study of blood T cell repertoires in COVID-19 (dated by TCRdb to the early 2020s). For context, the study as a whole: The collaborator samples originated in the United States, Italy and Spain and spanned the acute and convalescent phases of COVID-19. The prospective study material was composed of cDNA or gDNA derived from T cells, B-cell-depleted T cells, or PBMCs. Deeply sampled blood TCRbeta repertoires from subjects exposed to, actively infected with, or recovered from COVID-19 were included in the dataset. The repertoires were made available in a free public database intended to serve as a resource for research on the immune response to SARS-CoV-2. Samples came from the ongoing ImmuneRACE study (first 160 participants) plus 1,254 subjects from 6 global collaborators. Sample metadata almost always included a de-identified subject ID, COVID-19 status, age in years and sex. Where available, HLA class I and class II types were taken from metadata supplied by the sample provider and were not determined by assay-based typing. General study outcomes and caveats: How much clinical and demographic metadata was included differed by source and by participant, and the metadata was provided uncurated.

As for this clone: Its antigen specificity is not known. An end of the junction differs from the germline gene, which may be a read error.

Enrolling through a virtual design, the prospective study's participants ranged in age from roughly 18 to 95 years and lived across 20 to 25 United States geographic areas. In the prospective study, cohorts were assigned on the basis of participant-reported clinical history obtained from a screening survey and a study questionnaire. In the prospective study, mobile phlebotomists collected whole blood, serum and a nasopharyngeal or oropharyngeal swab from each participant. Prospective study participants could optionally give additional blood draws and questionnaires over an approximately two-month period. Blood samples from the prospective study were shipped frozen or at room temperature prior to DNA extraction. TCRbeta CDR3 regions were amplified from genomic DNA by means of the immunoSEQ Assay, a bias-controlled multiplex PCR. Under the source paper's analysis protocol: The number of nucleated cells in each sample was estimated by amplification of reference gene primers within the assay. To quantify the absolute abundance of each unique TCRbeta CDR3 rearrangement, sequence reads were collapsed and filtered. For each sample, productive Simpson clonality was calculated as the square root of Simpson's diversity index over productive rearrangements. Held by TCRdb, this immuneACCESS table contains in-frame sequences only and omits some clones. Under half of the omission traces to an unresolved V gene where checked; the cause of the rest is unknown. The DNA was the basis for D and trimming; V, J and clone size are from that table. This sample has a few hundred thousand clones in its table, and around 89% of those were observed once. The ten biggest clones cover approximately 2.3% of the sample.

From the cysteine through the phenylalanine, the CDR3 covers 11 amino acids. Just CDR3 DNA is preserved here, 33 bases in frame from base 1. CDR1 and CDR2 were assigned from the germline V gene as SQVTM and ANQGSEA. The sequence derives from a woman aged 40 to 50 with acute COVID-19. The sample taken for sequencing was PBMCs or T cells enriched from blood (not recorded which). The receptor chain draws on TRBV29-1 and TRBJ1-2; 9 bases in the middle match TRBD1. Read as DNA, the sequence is TGCAGCGTTACTACAGGGGGCCCGAGTCACTTC. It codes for CSVTTGGPSHF.